This entry features one T cell receptor (beta chain) sequence. Its antigen is not identified. PCR primers comprised 60 Vbeta and 13 Jbeta primers. The repertoire was sequenced with immunoSEQ multiplex PCR; TCRdb's copy has only in-frame clones and lacks some. The sample consists of 85,000 to 130,000 clones, approximately 82% of them appearing once. The data stem from a study of cytomegalovirus exposure and HLA in healthy donors. Notes on the study in general: Investigators reported more than 150 TCR beta chains as tied to cytomegalovirus. Donors were assumed by presence/absence analyses to have roughly uniform sequencing depth. Previous analysis showed most TCR beta V segments were productive about 87% or about 30% of the time. In vitro confirmation showed three CMV-associated chains to be CMV antigen specific.

The receptor was isolated from a woman aged 18-35 years in good health and CMV-seronegative. The source material was PBMCs.

DNA of the CDR3: TGCGCCAGCAGCCAGGTACACGCAGCGCTAGCGGGAGAGTACGAGCAGTACTTC. Residues: CASSQVHAALAGEYEQYF. V is TRBV4-1 and J is TRBJ2-7, with 10 bases fitting TRBD2. There are 18 residues in the CDR3. CDR1 MGHRA and CDR2 YSYEKL come from the germline V gene. V was clipped by 3 bases and J by 4 bases; unmatched bases: 15.